The rows below give T cell receptor beta chains drawn from one sample of a study of blood T cell repertoires in COVID-19. This table comes from immunoSEQ multiplex PCR, and its TCRdb copy is limited to in-frame clones, with some not included. The sample records under 150,000 clones, about 76% being singletons. The sample taken for sequencing was peripheral blood. The receptor set was obtained from a woman in her fifties or sixties with active or convalescent COVID-19. Both conserved end residues are trimmed from each CDR3. The D gene is left open where the match is weak.

>TRBJ2-1|TRBD2|TRBV19
ASRSGRVDEQF
>TRBJ2-2|.|TRBV5-4
ASSSDWTGELF
>TRBJ2-5|.|TRBV5-4
ASSQPAGTTQY
>TRBJ2-5|.|TRBV3-1/TRBV3-2
ASSQVREQETQY
>TRBJ2-3|TRBD2|TRBV18
ASSPQGGLNTQY
>TRBJ1-1|.|TRBV19
ASSPWVRGTEAF
>TRBJ2-5|TRBD2|TRBV19
ASSTGLAGKETQY
>TRBJ2-1|TRBD2|TRBV9
ASNPTSGFYNEQF
>TRBJ1-2|TRBD1|TRBV6-5
ASSPRTGTYGYT
>TRBJ2-3|TRBD2|TRBV3-1/TRBV3-2
ASSRRAGGTGTDTQY
>TRBJ1-1|.|TRBV11-2
ASSLGSGVEAF
>TRBJ1-2|.|TRBV19
ASSIQGTPNYGYT
>TRBJ1-5|.|TRBV27
ASSTISNQPQH
>TRBJ1-1|.|TRBV20-1
SAQLMEKAF
>TRBJ2-7|.|TRBV6-1
ATNLQGGSYEQY
>TRBJ1-2|TRBD1|TRBV5-7
ASSSTRGNYGYT
>TRBJ1-2|.|TRBV28
ASRPRGNLRGYT
>TRBJ2-3|TRBD2|TRBV27
ASSLSLAGKFQDTQY
>TRBJ2-4|.|TRBV10-3
AISEGAGLNIQY
>TRBJ2-3|TRBD2|TRBV10-2
ASSAAGGTDTQY
>TRBJ1-3|TRBD1|TRBV5-5
ASSFPGQGNTIY
>TRBJ1-6|.|TRBV30
AWDTRGRANSPLH
>TRBJ1-1|.|TRBV6-2/TRBV6-3
ASSYSQGTTEAF
>TRBJ1-1|.|TRBV29-1
SVDRGQSLNTEAF
>TRBJ2-4|TRBD2|TRBV3-1/TRBV3-2
ASTLSRAGGGNIQY
>TRBJ2-1|.|TRBV4-2
ASSQGGDNEQF
>TRBJ2-1|.|TRBV7-2
ASSATGFNEQF
>TRBJ1-1|.|TRBV29-1
SASQAGNTEAF
>TRBJ1-1|TRBD1|TRBV6-1
ASSEPGQGNTEAF
>TRBJ2-1|TRBD2|TRBV27
ASSALATSYPQF
>TRBJ1-3|TRBD1|TRBV18
ASSQTPLGQGANTIY
>TRBJ1-6|.|TRBV27
ASSLTVRFSSYNSPLH
>TRBJ1-5|.|TRBV7-6
ASSLVGFGEQPQH
>TRBJ1-2|.|TRBV7-6
ASSQPGSPWGYT
>TRBJ1-3|TRBD1|TRBV7-2
ASSLATGAGNTIY
>TRBJ2-1|.|TRBV7-9
ASSVGQIRPSNEQF
>TRBJ2-3|TRBD2|TRBV6-5
AMSGVSTDTQY
>TRBJ2-3|TRBD2|TRBV28
ASSRLAGVIDTQY
>TRBJ2-3|.|TRBV11-1
ASSLWRGGTDTQY
>TRBJ2-1|TRBD2|TRBV6-5
ASSFRSGKNNEQF
>TRBJ2-4|.|TRBV7-2
ASSLAMEGNIQY
>TRBJ2-5|.|TRBV4-1
ASSQAGGRRETQY
>TRBJ2-1|TRBD1|TRBV19
ASSIPDRVNEQF
>TRBJ2-7|TRBD1|TRBV28
ASREQGVSYEQY
>TRBJ2-5|.|TRBV3-1/TRBV3-2
ASSQDSQGRTQY
>TRBJ1-5|.|TRBV6-2/TRBV6-3
ASSYAVQYNQPQH
>TRBJ2-2|.|TRBV7-7
ASSPRASRNAGELF
>TRBJ1-6|TRBD1|TRBV18
ASSIKEGANSPLH
>TRBJ1-5|.|TRBV12-3/TRBV12-4
ASTDSLNQPQH
>TRBJ2-1|TRBD2|TRBV24-1
ATSDSAGGRDEQF
>TRBJ1-4|TRBD1|TRBV28
ASRMTGGNEKLF
>TRBJ1-5|.|TRBV12-3/TRBV12-4
ASSLSRETPQH
>TRBJ1-1|.|TRBV11-2
ASSLWEGKNTEAF
>TRBJ2-5|.|TRBV11-1
ASSYDRFQETQY
>TRBJ2-3|TRBD2|TRBV6-5
ASSPHGGATDTQY
>TRBJ1-5|.|TRBV28
ASSDQRGFQPQH
>TRBJ1-1|.|TRBV11-3
ASSLDGQRPGTEAF
>TRBJ2-1|TRBD1|TRBV5-1
ASSVGQGSFNEQF